The source of this TCR beta chain is a study of vaccination and CD4 T cells after COVID-19 (dated by TCRdb to 2021 to 2024). Describing the broader study: Convalescent patients had a positive SARS-CoV-2 result on nasal swab PCR, and of these patients, under ten had mild disease and one had severe disease. Two doses of either the Pfizer-BioNTech BNT162b2 vaccine (n=8) or the Moderna mRNA-1273 vaccine (n=2) were administered to participants. Control cultures received a CEFX viral epitope pool as the positive control, an HIV-1 Nef peptide pool as the negative control, or no peptide. In roughly eleven COVID-19 convalescent patients and several infection-naive healthy vaccine recipients, the spike-specific CD4+ TCR repertoire before mRNA vaccination was compared with the repertoire after mRNA vaccination. The time from the second vaccine dose to post-vaccine blood sampling had a median of around 72 days and ranged from about 14 to 250 days. Six males and four females were included in the convalescent cohort, with two Hispanic individuals, seven Caucasians, two Asians and one multiracial person represented. The cultures were stimulated with overlapping spike peptide pools from SARS-CoV-2 and from the common cold coronaviruses HCoV-NL63, HCoV-OC43 and HCoV-229E. Post-COVID blood samples from convalescent patients were collected a median of around 110 days after diagnosis, with a range of about 30 to 170 days. Broader findings and caveats from the paper: In convalescent patients, a median around 90% of post-vaccine SARS-CoV-2-reactive clones were detected only after vaccination, suggesting vaccine-specific priming. Relatively few convalescent patients were included in the study, and early timepoints after natural infection were not analyzed. The median count of SARS-CoV-2-reactive clonotypes went up from around 21 after infection to 38 after vaccination, although the change was not significant. Nearly all vaccine-specific clones in convalescent patients (304 of 307) were mono-reactive for SARS-CoV-2 spike rather than cross-reactive with common cold coronaviruses.

To note about this clonotype: Which antigen it targets is not known. Base qualities are not provided; no much larger clone lies one nucleotide away.

The library was prepared using PCR. DNA from cultured CD4+ T cells underwent TCR sequencing with the Oncomine TCR Beta short-read assay at the Johns Hopkins FTIC core. The QIAamp micro DNA kit was used to extract genomic DNA from the cultured CD4+ T cells. Oncomine TCR Beta libraries from cultured CD4+ T cells were pooled using unique dual indexes and sequenced on an Illumina iSeq 100. As for the authors' bioinformatics: Non-productive sequences were removed, and CDR3s that did not start with C, did not end with F or W, or were shorter than 7 amino acids were discarded. The MANAFEST web application identified antigen-specific clonotypes by comparing peptide-stimulated wells against reference wells and other culture wells. An FDR below 0.05, an odds ratio above 5, and a productive frequency above 0.1% in at least two of three replicate wells were required for clones to be considered positive. A clonotype counted as cross-reactive if it showed significant expansion both in the SARS-CoV-2 spike wells and in at least one common cold coronavirus spike condition. CDR3 homology was assessed with Levenshtein distances (stringdist) and unrooted phylogenetic trees (ape) in R version 3.6.1. TCRdb passed the public sequencing reads through fastp at Q25 and MiXCR, retaining productive beta sequences. Each entry is one CDR3 protein sequence, shown with its most common DNA and genes. The V and J calls were not made by the authors but by TCRdb's processing. Within this sample are roughly 19,000 distinct CDR3 sequences, with 50% of them counted one time only. The ten largest clones take up less than 8.5% of the sample.

Per the publication, the treatment or condition label means: roughly 11-day PBMC culture with coronavirus spike peptide pools or control peptides (ViraFEST assay). The ViraFEST assay, used in the study, expanded antigen-specific T cells with peptide pools and then identified the expanded clonotypes through TCR sequencing. The convalescent patients' positive SARS-CoV-2 PCR tests were from March to December 2020, which was before the Alpha, Beta and Delta variants emerged in the United States. More than 1.5 million PBMCs per well were cultured in IMDM with 5% human AB serum and about 9.2 IU/ml IL-2, plus 10 ug/ml peptide pools. Half of the culture medium was replaced with fresh IL-2-containing medium on days 3 and 7. After less than twelve days of culture, CD4+ T cells were isolated by negative selection with the EasySep CD4+ T cell isolation kit. PBMCs were separated from whole blood using Ficoll-Paque Plus gradient centrifugation and then either used fresh or cryopreserved at -140C. Culture conditions were generally each tested in triplicate wells.

The V end loses 2 bases and the J end loses 2 bases, and a stretch of 10 bases separates them. The germline V gene (reference sequence) supplies CDR1 GTSNPN and CDR2 SVGIG. The CDR3 runs 13 residues from the cysteine to the phenylalanine. Only the CDR3 region is kept as DNA, spanning 39 bases read in frame from base 1. This clonotype originated in a human donor who had recovered from COVID-19. The rearrangement combines TRBV30 with TRBJ2-7; too little of a D gene remains to name it. Sample: CD4+ T cells from blood, cultured in vitro. The base sequence is TGTGCCTGGAGTTCTCTAGACCCCTACGAGCAGTACTTC. Its translation is CAWSSLDPYEQYF.